This T cell receptor (beta chain) was identified during a study of somatic mutations in cytotoxic T cells in rheumatoid arthritis. Study-wide results and caveats: CD8+ T cells showed clonality that did not differ significantly between patients with rheumatoid arthritis and age-matched healthy controls. Rising age went with increasing CD8+ clonality in rheumatoid arthritis patients; healthy controls showed no such increase. About an eighth of the roughly 65 patients had a largest CD8+ clone above 20% of CD8+ cells. Antigen specificity of the expanded CD8+ clones was not determined.

In the case of this clone: What it binds is unknown.

Unmatched junction bases numbered 11, after V lost 4 bases and J lost 9 bases. This CDR3 is 16 amino acids long. Germline V lookup: CDR1 MNHEY, CDR2 SMNVEV (reference sequence). Data came from immunoSEQ multiplex PCR; TCRdb stores just in-frame clones and leaves some out. This table has some 3,600 clones, roughly four fifths appearing once. This sequence originates from a man aged 40-49 years with rheumatoid arthritis. The chain joins TRBV27 to TRBJ2-1; 11 bases agree with TRBD2. Sequenced: CD8+ T cells sorted from blood. This CDR3 reads CASSSVPSGRFGEQFF. CDR3 sequence (DNA): TGTGCCAGCAGTTCCGTCCCTAGCGGGAGGTTTGGTGAGCAGTTCTTC.